Listed below are T cell receptor beta chains from one sample, sequenced in a study of blood T cell repertoires in COVID-19. The repertoire was sequenced with immunoSEQ multiplex PCR; TCRdb's copy has only in-frame clones and lacks some. The sample contains tens of thousands of clones, around 82% of which appear only once. The sequencing input was peripheral blood. All receptors come from a man older than 75 with active or convalescent COVID-19. The CDR3 runs from the conserved cysteine through the conserved F or W. Each record gives: clone size, J gene, V gene, D gene, CDR3 DNA, CDR3 protein. The D gene is left open where the match is weak. Part of the rows lack a size; the others show once, few, many or a class for expanded clones.

.,TRBJ1-5,TRBV5-1,TRBD1,TGCGCCAGCAGCTTGACAGGGGGCAATCAGCCCCAGCATTTT,CASSLTGGNQPQHF
.,TRBJ1-4,TRBV7-2,TRBD1,TGTGCCAGCAGCCGGGACAGGGCTAATGAAAAACTGTTTTTT,CASSRDRANEKLFF
few,TRBJ1-4,TRBV5-8,.,TGTGCCAGCAGCTTGAATTGGGCAGACCCGGCAACTAATGAAAAACTGTTTTTT,CASSLNWADPATNEKLFF
.,TRBJ2-7,TRBV11-1,.,TGTGCCAGCAGCTTAGAGGGGTCCAGGAGCTCCTACGAGCAGTACTTC,CASSLEGSRSSYEQYF
.,TRBJ2-2,TRBV2,.,TGTGCCAGCAGTGAATTTGCGGATCCGAACACCGGGGAGCTGTTTTTT,CASSEFADPNTGELFF
.,TRBJ2-1,TRBV3-1/TRBV3-2,.,TGTGCCAGCAGCTACCGGGACTCGTACAATGAGCAGTTCTTC,CASSYRDSYNEQFF
once,TRBJ1-2,TRBV4-2,TRBD1,TGTGCCAGCAGCCAAGATTCAGGGGGCTTTAACTATGGCTACACCTTC,CASSQDSGGFNYGYTF
once,TRBJ2-7,TRBV9,TRBD1,TGTGCCAGCAGCGTAGCTGGGACAGGGACGATCTACGAGCAGTACTTC,CASSVAGTGTIYEQYF
.,TRBJ2-3,TRBV19,.,TGTGCCAGTATGCAGGGCCTAAACACAGATACGCAGTATTTT,CASMQGLNTDTQYF
.,TRBJ2-7,TRBV5-1,.,TGCGCCAGCAGCTTTGGGGGGAGCTCCTACGAGCAGTACTTC,CASSFGGSSYEQYF
.,TRBJ1-5,TRBV10-3,.,TGTGCCACGGGACAAACTAGCAATCAGCCCCAGCATTTT,CATGQTSNQPQHF
once,TRBJ1-2,TRBV6-4,TRBD1,TGTGCCAGCAGCAGACAGGGCGCCTATGGCTACACCTTC,CASSRQGAYGYTF
many,TRBJ2-7,TRBV16,TRBD1,TGTGCCAGCAGCCAATCGGGATTGACAGGGGGCAAGTACGAGCAGTACTTC,CASSQSGLTGGKYEQYF
.,TRBJ1-6,TRBV28,TRBD1,TGTGCCAGCAGTCCTCAGGGGGTGGCCAGCTCCTATAATTCACCCCTCCACTTT,CASSPQGVASSYNSPLHF
.,TRBJ1-2,TRBV10-3,.,TGTGCCATCAGGGCCGACAAGGGGGACTATGGCTACACCTTC,CAIRADKGDYGYTF
.,TRBJ2-1,TRBV25-1,TRBD2,TGTGCCAGCAGGACACCACTAGCGGGTTACAATGAGCAGTTCTTC,CASRTPLAGYNEQFF
.,TRBJ1-4,TRBV7-9,TRBD1,TGTGCCAGCAGATCCGGGACAGGGCGAGAAAAACTGTTTTTT,CASRSGTGREKLFF
.,TRBJ1-2,TRBV30,TRBD1,TGTGCCTGGAGAGGAGGTTCCGGGACAGTACGCAACTATGGCTACACCTTC,CAWRGGSGTVRNYGYTF
.,TRBJ2-2,TRBV28,TRBD1,TGTGCCAGCAGCCTACCGGGACAGGGTCTCGGTTTTACCGGGGAGCTGTTTTTT,CASSLPGQGLGFTGELFF
.,TRBJ1-2,TRBV15,TRBD1,TGTGCCACCAGCAGAGATAAGGGGGCCGGTGGCTACACCTTC,CATSRDKGAGGYTF
.,TRBJ1-2,TRBV6-1,TRBD1,TGTGCCAGCAGTGAAGTAGGGGGCCTCTATGGCTACACCTTC,CASSEVGGLYGYTF
.,TRBJ2-1,TRBV5-1,.,TGCGCCAGCAGCTTTTCAGGACAGAGCTCCTACAATGAGCAGTTCTTC,CASSFSGQSSYNEQFF
.,TRBJ2-5,TRBV4-2,.,TGTGCCAGCAGCCAAATCGCGGGACAGCCACAAGAGACCCAGTACTTC,CASSQIAGQPQETQYF
few,TRBJ2-2,TRBV6-1,.,TGTGCCAGCAGTGAAGAAATAGGGGGTCTTTTGAACACCGGGGAGCTGTTTTTT,CASSEEIGGLLNTGELFF
.,TRBJ2-2,TRBV9,.,TGTGCCAGCAGCGTAGCACAGGCTTTTGGAACCGGGGAGCTGTTTTTT,CASSVAQAFGTGELFF
.,TRBJ1-1,TRBV7-3,.,TGTGCCAGCAGCTATGGACAGTTCACTGAAGCTTTCTTT,CASSYGQFTEAFF
.,TRBJ2-1,TRBV19,TRBD1,TGTGCCAGTAGTGGACGACAGGGTGTCCGGTCCTACAATGAGCAGTTCTTC,CASSGRQGVRSYNEQFF
.,TRBJ2-7,TRBV12-5,TRBD1,TGTGCTAGTGGTACCGAAATCCAGGGGGTAACCTACGAGCAGTACTTC,CASGTEIQGVTYEQYF
once,TRBJ2-7,TRBV27,.,TGTGCCAGCAGTTTGGGGGGGCCCACGTACGAGCAGTACTTC,CASSLGGPTYEQYF